This T cell receptor (beta chain) was sequenced in a study of T cell responses to AZD1222 COVID-19 vaccine. This CDR3 has 17 amino acids. V was shortened by 4 bases and J by 7 bases, with 20 bases between the two germline ends. CDR1 SGHNT and CDR2 YENEEA come from the germline V gene. Sequenced by immunoSEQ multiplex PCR; TCRdb stores in-frame clones only, minus some. In the table there are around 140,000 clones, around 90% of which are singletons. Study-wide results and limits: Possibly, clonal diversity was underestimated; donors were largely white British and included more females. The number of AZD1222 recipients seropositive at baseline was only 5 to 7.

Concerning this clone: Antigen specificity is unknown.

This chain links TRBV11-3 with TRBJ1-6; the D gene is possibly TRBD1 (6 bases). The clonotype was recovered from an adult in good health. Specimen: peripheral blood, collected on day 0 of AZD1222 vaccination. The CDR3 spells CASSSSGATGLNSPLHF. The CDR3 DNA reads as TGTGCCAGCAGCTCGTCCGGGGCAACAGGGCTGAATTCACCCCTCCACTTT.